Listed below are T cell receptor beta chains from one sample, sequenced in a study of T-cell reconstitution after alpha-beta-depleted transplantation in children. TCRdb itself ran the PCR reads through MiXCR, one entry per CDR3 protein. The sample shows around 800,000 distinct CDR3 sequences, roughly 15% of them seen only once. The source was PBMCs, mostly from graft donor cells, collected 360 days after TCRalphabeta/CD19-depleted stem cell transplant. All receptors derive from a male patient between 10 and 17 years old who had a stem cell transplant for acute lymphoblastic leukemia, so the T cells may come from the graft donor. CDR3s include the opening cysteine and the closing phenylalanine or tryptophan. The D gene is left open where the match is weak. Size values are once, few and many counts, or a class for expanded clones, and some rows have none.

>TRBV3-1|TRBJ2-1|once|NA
TGTGCCAGCTCAGGGCCCTATAGGTACAATGAGCAGTTCTTC
CASSGPYRYNEQFF
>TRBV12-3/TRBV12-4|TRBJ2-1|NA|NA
TGTGCCAGCAGTTTTGGTAGGGCCAGCTCCTACAATGAGCAGTTCTTC
CASSFGRASSYNEQFF
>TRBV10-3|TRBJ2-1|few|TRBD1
TGTGCCATCAGTAGGACGCAGGGGGATGTTTGGGACCAAACCTACAATGAGCAGTTCTTC
CAISRTQGDVWDQTYNEQFF
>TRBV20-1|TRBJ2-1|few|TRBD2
TGCAGTGCGAGACTAGCGGGTGCCAGCTCCTACAATGAGCAGTTCTTC
CSARLAGASSYNEQFF
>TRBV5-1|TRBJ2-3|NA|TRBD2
TGCGCCAGCAGCTTTTGGACAGGGATAACTAGCGGGACTTTCGCGGATACGCAGTATTTT
CASSFWTGITSGTFADTQYF
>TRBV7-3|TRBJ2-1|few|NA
TGTGCCAGCAGCTTAATTGTAAGTGACAATGAGCAGTTCTTC
CASSLIVSDNEQFF
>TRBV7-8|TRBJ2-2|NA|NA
TGTGCCAGCCGCCTAAGGGGGACTCTTCTGAACACCGGGGAGCTGTTTTTT
CASRLRGTLLNTGELFF
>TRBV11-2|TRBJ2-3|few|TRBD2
TGTGCCAGCAGCGAGGGGACTAGCGGGAAGAATACGCAGTATTTT
CASSEGTSGKNTQYF
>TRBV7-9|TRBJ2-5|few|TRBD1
TGTGCCAGCAGCCCTGACAGGGACCCGACCTCGCTTACCTTC
CASSPDRDPTSLTF
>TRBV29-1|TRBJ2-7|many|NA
TGCAGCGTTGATTTTGGGGACCTCTACGAGCAGTACTTC
CSVDFGDLYEQYF
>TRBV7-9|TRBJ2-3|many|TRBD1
TGTGCCAGCAGCTTAGCCGGGACAGTTAGCACAGATACGCAGTATTTT
CASSLAGTVSTDTQYF
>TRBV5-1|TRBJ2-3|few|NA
TGCGCCAGCAGCAGATTGGGGGCAGCAGATACGCAGTATTTT
CASSRLGAADTQYF
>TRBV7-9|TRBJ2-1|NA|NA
TGTGCCAGCAGCTCCCCTAGCGCCACCTCCTACAATGAGCAGTTCTTC
CASSSPSATSYNEQFF
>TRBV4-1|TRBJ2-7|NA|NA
TGCGCCAGCAGCCAAGTGGCAGACGAGCAGTACTTC
CASSQVADEQYF
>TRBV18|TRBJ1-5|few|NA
TGTGCCAGCTCACCGCTAAGGGAAAGCAATCAGCCCCAGCATTTT
CASSPLRESNQPQHF
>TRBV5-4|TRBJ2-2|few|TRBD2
TGTGCCAGCAGCTTGGGTAGCGGGCGGTCAAACACCGGGGAGCTGTTTTTT
CASSLGSGRSNTGELFF
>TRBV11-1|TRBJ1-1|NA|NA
TGTGCCAGCAGCGACTTGTCCCACACTGAAGCTTTCTTT
CASSDLSHTEAFF
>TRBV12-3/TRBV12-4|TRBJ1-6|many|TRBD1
TGTGCCAGCAGTCTTTCAGGGGGCCCGCAGGCCCTCCACTTT
CASSLSGGPQALHF
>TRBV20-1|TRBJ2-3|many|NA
TGCAGTGCTAGCGTACAAATCCGCACAGATACGCAGTATTTT
CSASVQIRTDTQYF
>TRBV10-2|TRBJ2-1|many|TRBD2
TGCGCCAGCAGTGAGCTAGCGGGAGGCTCCTACAATGAGCAGTTCTTC
CASSELAGGSYNEQFF
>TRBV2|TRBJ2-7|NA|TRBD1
TGTGCCAGCAACATGGGACAGGGGATATCGCTAGCAGTTAGCTACGAGCAGTACTTC
CASNMGQGISLAVSYEQYF
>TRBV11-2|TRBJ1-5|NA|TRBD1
TGTGCCAGCAGCCCTATCAGGGGGTCTCGGAATCAGCCCCAGCATTTT
CASSPIRGSRNQPQHF